The 28 T cell receptor beta chains listed next were all sequenced from one sample in a study of cytomegalovirus exposure and HLA in healthy donors. The PCR was carried out with 60 Vbeta primers and 13 Jbeta primers. TCRdb's copy holds only in-frame clones and misses some; the assay was immunoSEQ multiplex PCR. The listing records 200,000 to 250,000 clones. Material: PBMCs. These receptors all stem from a girl aged 2-10 years in good health and CMV-seropositive.

The chain links TRBV15 to TRBJ1-2; 7 bases match TRBD1. V was pared by 5 bases and J by 5 bases, with 8 bases of the junction left unmatched. The germline CDR1 and CDR2 sequences are LNHNV and YYDKDF (reference sequence). There are 14 residues in the CDR3. CDR3 bases: TGTGCCACCAGCGGACAGGATGTTCCTTATGGCTACACCTTC. Translated: CATSGQDVPYGYTF.

J is TRBJ2-7 and V is TRBV20-1; no reliable D call. The germline V and J ends were trimmed by 0 bases and 7 bases, with 7 bases remaining between them. The CDR3 sequence is 11 residues long. CDR1 is DFQATT, CDR2 SNEGSKA, per germline (reference sequence). CDR3 protein: CSARDWREQYF. The DNA for the CDR3 is TGCAGTGCTAGAGATTGGCGGGAGCAGTACTTC.

V usage is TRBV11-2 and J usage is TRBJ2-3, with 14 bases matching TRBD2. The CDR3 extends over 17 amino acids. J lost 2 bases, V lost 5 bases, and 6 bases had no gene match. CDR1 SGHAT and CDR2 FQNNGV come from the germline V gene. DNA of the CDR3: TGTGCCAGCAGCCGCGGACTAGCGGGAGGATACACAGATACGCAGTATTTT. Protein product: CASSRGLAGGYTDTQYF.

The chain couples TRBV18 to TRBJ2-2; weak D call: TRBD2 (6 bases). In germline, CDR1 is KGHSH, CDR2 LQKENI. The CDR3 loop spans 18 amino acids. V lost 2 bases and J 4 bases, leaving 20 bases between the germline ends. The CDR3 nucleotides read TGTGCCAGCTCACCATTCCGAACGGGGGACCTAGGCACCGGGGAGCTGTTTTTT. It specifies CASSPFRTGDLGTGELFF.

The chain carries TRBV27 and TRBJ2-7, with D possibly TRBD2 on 5 matching bases. The CDR3 contains 15 residues. CDR1 is MNHEY, CDR2 SMNVEV, per germline (reference sequence). V lost 5 bases and J 4 bases, leaving 18 bases between the germline ends. The CDR3 reads CASSPTSQRRYEQYF. DNA of the CDR3: TGTGCCAGCAGTCCCACCAGTCAGCGGAGATACGAGCAGTACTTC.

The chain joins TRBV6-5 to TRBJ2-7; TRBD1 matches 7 bases. The CDR3 length is 14 residues. With 6 bases clipped from V and 2 bases from J, the junction kept 7 bases outside the gene matches. Per the germline V gene, CDR1 is MNHEY and CDR2 is SVGAGI. The CDR3 DNA sequence: TGTGCCAGCAGGTTAGAACAGGGGACCTACGAGCAGTACTTC. Translating it yields CASRLEQGTYEQYF.

The J gene is TRBJ2-1, the V gene TRBV5-1, with 10 bases matching TRBD1. This CDR3 is 15 amino acids long. CDR1 and CDR2 from the germline V gene are SGHRS and YFSETQ. The ends lost 6 bases at V and 4 bases at J; junction bases unmatched: 7. CDR3 protein: CASNPGTGAYNEQFF. CDR3 DNA sequence: TGCGCCAGCAACCCCGGGACAGGGGCTTACAATGAGCAGTTCTTC.

The chain carries TRBV28 and TRBJ2-3, with 8 positions matching TRBD2. J lost 3 bases, V lost 3 bases, and 17 bases had no gene match. The CDR3 loop spans 19 amino acids. CDR1 and CDR2 from the germline V gene are MDHEN and SYDVKM. The CDR3 spells CASSFITSGTRTKTDTQYF. As DNA, the CDR3 is TGTGCCAGCAGTTTCATCACCTCCGGGACTAGGACGAAAACAGATACGCAGTATTTT.

CDR3 protein: CASSQESEASGSLYEQYF. For the CDR3, the DNA is TGTGCCAGCAGCCAAGAAAGTGAGGCTAGCGGGAGTTTGTACGAGCAGTACTTC. The V and J genes are TRBV4-2 and TRBJ2-7; TRBD2 aligns across 10 bases. The CDR3 is made up of 18 amino acids. The V and J ends lost 0 bases and 4 bases, in that order; junction bases with no gene match: 12. Germline CDR1 reads LGHNA; CDR2 reads YNFKEQ.

This chain uses TRBV29-1 with TRBJ1-2, with 9 bases lining up with TRBD1. The CDR3 is 12 residues long. Germline lookup yields CDR1 SQVTM and CDR2 ANQGSEA. Trimming removed 6 bases from V and 8 bases from J; junction bases left unmatched: 7. CDR3 sequence (DNA): TGCAGCGTGTCCGGGACAGGGCACGGCTACACCTTC. Protein sequence: CSVSGTGHGYTF.

This chain connects TRBV7-2 to TRBJ2-5; 8 positions match TRBD1. Germline-derived CDR1 and CDR2 are SGHTA and FQGNSA. The V gene end was trimmed by 5 bases and the J gene end by 2 bases; junction bases not matched to a gene: 7. This CDR3 is built from 15 residues. CDR3 in amino acids: CASSPGQGGQETQYF. DNA of the CDR3: TGTGCCAGCAGCCCAGGACAGGGTGGTCAAGAGACCCAGTACTTC.

J is TRBJ1-2 and V is TRBV6-5; 7 positions match TRBD1. The V gene end was trimmed by 4 bases and the J gene end by 3 bases; junction bases not matched to a gene: 11. The length of the CDR3 is 16 residues. Germline values: CDR1 MNHEY, CDR2 SVGAGI. CDR3 nucleotide sequence: TGTGCCAGCAGTTTCACAGCAGGACAGGTGGACTATGGCTACACCTTC. Residues: CASSFTAGQVDYGYTF.

The chain uses TRBV5-1 and TRBJ2-1; 8 bases fit TRBD2. This CDR3 region has 16 residues. V trimming: 3 bases; J trimming: 5 bases; junction bases outside the gene matches: 10. Germline assignment: CDR1 SGHRS and CDR2 YFSETQ. CDR3 coding DNA: TGCGCCAGCAGCTCCGGCCCGGCTAGCGGGCACAATGAGCAGTTCTTC. Translated, it gives CASSSGPASGHNEQFF.

This sequence joins TRBV10-3 and TRBJ1-1; TRBD1 might be the D (5 bases). The CDR3 length is 14 residues. V was clipped by 7 bases and J by 0 bases, with 12 bases between them. The germline gives CDR1 ENHRY, CDR2 SYGVKD. CDR3 sequence (DNA): TGTGCCATCATGATGGGGGGAGTGAACACTGAAGCTTTCTTT. Translation gives CAIMMGGVNTEAFF.

The rearrangement joins TRBV6-5 to TRBJ1-4; TRBD1 matches 7 bases. Germline CDR1 is MNHEY and CDR2 is SVGAGI. CDR3 length: 15 residues. The V segment lost 4 bases and the J segment 8 bases; nucleotides outside the gene matches: 10. In nucleotides, the CDR3 is TGTGCCAGCAGTTCCCGACAGGGCTTAAGGGAAAAACTGTTTTTT. This codes for CASSSRQGLREKLFF.

In DNA, the CDR3 is TGTGCCCTCCAGGTCGAGCTAGCGGGAGGGGATGGCAGCAATGAGCAGTTCTTC. Amino acids: CALQVELAGGDGSNEQFF. The V gene is TRBV19, the J gene TRBJ2-1; TRBD2 matches at 12 bases. V shed 11 bases, J shed 6 bases, and the junction held 20 bases outside the gene matches. Germline assignment: CDR1 LNHDA and CDR2 SQIVND (reference sequence). CDR3 length: 18 residues.

The chain joins TRBV5-1 to TRBJ2-3, with D maybe TRBD2 (5 bases). Trimming shortened V by 5 bases and J by 2 bases, and 27 bases separated the two germline ends. CDR3 size: 19 residues. The germline gives CDR1 SGHRS, CDR2 YFSETQ. The CDR3 DNA reads TGCGCCAGCAGGCTCTCCAAGGTAGAAGCGGTACCCTACACAGATACGCAGTATTTT. Amino acid sequence: CASRLSKVEAVPYTDTQYF. The full variable domain, its missing parts supplied by reference TRBV5-1 and TRBJ2-3, is KAGVTQTPRYLIKTRGQQVTLSCSPISGHRSVSWYQQTPGQGLQFLFEYFSETQRNKGNFPGRFSGRQFSNSRSEMNVSTLELGDSALYLCASRLSKVEAVPYTDTQYFGPGTRLTVL.

This rearrangement joins TRBV7-9 to TRBJ2-1, with TRBD2 matching over 9 bases. Trimming at V came to 4 bases and at J to 5 bases, leaving 9 bases not matched to a gene. CDR1 and CDR2 from the germline V gene are SEHNR and FQNEAQ (reference sequence). This CDR3 has 16 amino acids. CDR3 protein: CASSSAGLAAHNEQFF. The CDR3 bases are TGTGCCAGCAGCTCAGCGGGACTAGCAGCTCACAATGAGCAGTTCTTC.

The chain is built from TRBV9 and TRBJ2-3, with a weak D call TRBD2 (6 bases). The CDR3 sequence is 17 residues long. CDR1 and CDR2 from the germline V gene are SGDLS and YYNGEE. The V gene lost 1 base and the J gene lost 4 bases, with 19 bases spanning the gap. The CDR3 loop is CASSVRLGIGVADTQYF. The CDR3 DNA is TGTGCCAGCAGCGTACGACTAGGAATAGGTGTGGCAGATACGCAGTATTTT.

This chain joins TRBV19 and TRBJ1-1; 9 bases agree with TRBD1. CDR3 size: 14 residues. V lost 6 bases to trimming and J lost 4 bases; unmatched junction nucleotides: 6. Germline values: CDR1 LNHDA, CDR2 SQIVND (reference sequence). The CDR3 reads CASSRTGAGTEAFF. CDR3 DNA sequence: TGTGCCAGTAGCCGGACAGGGGCGGGCACTGAAGCTTTCTTT.

The chain uses TRBV28 and TRBJ2-1; perhaps TRBD1 as D (5 bases). The CDR3 covers 14 residues. CDR1 MDHEN and CDR2 SYDVKM come from the germline V gene. V lost 5 bases to trimming and J lost 0 bases, with 8 bases between them. The CDR3 protein is CASSDRGSYNEQFF. The CDR3 nucleotides are TGTGCCAGCAGTGACAGAGGCTCCTACAATGAGCAGTTCTTC. The variable domain in full, with the rest retrieved from reference TRBV28 and TRBJ2-1, is DVKVTQSSRYLVKRTGEKVFLECVQDMDHENMFWYRQDPGLGLRLIYFSYDVKMKEKGDIPEGYSVSREKKERFSLILESASTNQTSMYLCASSDRGSYNEQFFGPGTRLTVL.

The genes are TRBV5-4 and TRBJ2-1; 9 nucleotides match TRBD2. Germline V gene lookup returns CDR1 SGHNT and CDR2 YYREEE (reference sequence). V shed 4 bases and J 4 bases; nucleotides not matched to a gene: 12. This CDR3 region has 17 residues. DNA for the CDR3: TGTGCCAGCAGCATACTACTAGCGGGCCCCCCTTACAATGAGCAGTTCTTC. Residues: CASSILLAGPPYNEQFF.

The chain is built from TRBV5-1 and TRBJ2-2; D possibly corresponds to TRBD1 (5 bases). The CDR3 length is 15 residues. V was shortened by 0 bases and J by 4 bases, with 10 bases between the two germline ends. CDR1 SGHRS and CDR2 YFSETQ come from the germline V gene. In DNA, the CDR3 is TGCGCCAGCAGCTTGGACCAGGGCTTCACCGGGGAGCTGTTTTTT. The encoded protein is CASSLDQGFTGELFF.

The gene calls are TRBV5-4 and TRBJ2-1; perhaps TRBD1 as D (5 bases). The CDR3 is 14 amino acids. From germline, CDR1 is SGHNT and CDR2 YYREEE (reference sequence). V was clipped by 4 bases and J by 7 bases, with 15 bases between them. The CDR3: CASSLDSVGNEQFF. In DNA form, the CDR3 reads TGTGCCAGCAGCCTAGACAGCGTGGGGAATGAGCAGTTCTTC.

A remark on this clone: In the same sample, other DNA sequences code for this CDR3. The CDR3: CASTGGTEAFF. The CDR3 DNA sequence: TGTGCCAGCACCGGGGGCACTGAAGCTTTCTTT. The chain combines TRBV6-5 with TRBJ1-1, with D possibly being TRBD1 (5 bases). The CDR3 has 11 residues. Germline CDR1 reads MNHEY; CDR2 reads SVGAGI. Trimming stripped 7 bases from V and 4 bases from J, with 7 bases between.

The chain uses TRBV6-5 and TRBJ1-2; weak D call: TRBD1 (6 bases). Per the germline V gene, CDR1 is MNHEY and CDR2 is SVGAGI. The germline V and J ends were trimmed by 6 bases and 7 bases, with 15 bases remaining between them. This CDR3 is built from 13 residues. The CDR3 sequence is CASRTSGVGGYTF. CDR3 sequence (DNA): TGTGCCAGCAGGACCTCAGGGGTCGGTGGCTACACCTTC.

The V gene is TRBV23-1, the J gene TRBJ2-1; TRBD2 might be the D (6 bases). TRBV23-1 is filed as an ORF, its function uncertain. This CDR3 is built from 18 residues. With 7 bases removed from V and 4 bases from J, the gap between germline ends came to 26 bases. CDR3 region: CASICGSRGRVLYNEQFF. DNA for the CDR3: TGCGCCAGCATATGTGGCTCGCGGGGCAGGGTCCTGTACAATGAGCAGTTCTTC.

The chain is built from TRBV25-1 and TRBJ2-7, with TRBD1 matching over 9 bases. The V segment lost 5 bases and the J segment 2 bases; nucleotides outside the gene matches: 13. Germline V gene lookup returns CDR1 MGHDK and CDR2 SYGVNS. The length of the CDR3 is 17 residues. CDR3 sequence reads: CASSKGQGRKFPYEQYF. The CDR3 region has the DNA TGTGCCAGCAGTAAGGGACAGGGAAGGAAATTTCCCTACGAGCAGTACTTC.